The 3 T cell receptor beta chains in this list originate from one sample, sequenced in a study of OX40 agonist ivuxolimab in advanced cancers. Here immunoSEQ multiplex PCR was the method, and the copy in TCRdb shows in-frame clones only, minus some. The repertoire has about 86,000 clones, roughly 89% of them found once; the top ten carry about 9%. The sequencing here drew on CD4+ or CD8+ T cells sorted from blood, taken in a trial of the OX40 agonist ivuxolimab. The receptors stem from an adult with an advanced solid tumor such as melanoma, head and neck, liver or kidney cancer.

The rearrangement links TRBV19 to TRBJ2-1, with D unclear. Trimming took 5 bases from V and 8 from J, leaving 13 bases between them. Germline V lookup: CDR1 LNHDA, CDR2 SQIVND (reference sequence). This CDR3 is 13 amino acids long. CDR3 loop: CASSPHSWDEQFF. The CDR3 nucleotides read TGTGCCAGTAGTCCCCATAGTTGGGATGAGCAGTTCTTC.

Here the CDR3 DNA reads TGTGCCAGCAGTCAGGGGGAGCCAGATACGCAGTATTTT. This encodes CASSQGEPDTQYF. This rearrangement joins TRBV5-4 to TRBJ2-3, with TRBD1 identical over 7 bases. The CDR3 has 13 residues. CDR1 SGHNT and CDR2 YYREEE come from the germline V gene (reference sequence). V shed 5 bases and J 4 bases; nucleotides not matched to a gene: 4.

This CDR3 reads CASSLRSYNEQFF. CDR3 in DNA: TGCGCCAGCAGCTTGCGGTCCTACAATGAGCAGTTCTTC. The rearrangement links TRBV5-1 to TRBJ2-1; D remains ambiguous. Germline CDR1 SGHRS, CDR2 YFSETQ. This CDR3 region has 13 residues. Trimming took 1 base from V and 1 from J, leaving 3 bases between them.